This TCR beta chain is drawn from a study of blood T cell repertoires in COVID-19. About the study: Acute and convalescent COVID-19 samples came from the United States, Italy and Spain. PBMCs, B-cell-depleted T cells, or T cells were the source of the cDNA or gDNA that made up the material.

This CDR3 has 13 amino acids. In germline, CDR1 is MNHNS, CDR2 SASEGT. V was cut by 0 bases and J by 8 bases, with 10 bases left in between. Assay: immunoSEQ multiplex PCR; the TCRdb copy retains only in-frame clones and omits some. The profile shows about 260,000 clones, 75% to 90% of them singletons. The receptor's source is a man in his thirties or forties with active or convalescent COVID-19. The sequencing sample was made of peripheral blood. The chain joins TRBV6-1 to TRBJ1-2; D is unresolved. CDR3 coding DNA: TGTGCCAGCAGTGAAGCGTACACCGGGGGCTACACCTTC. Protein product: CASSEAYTGGYTF.